These T cell receptor beta chains were read from a single sample in a study of PD-L1 blockade in urothelial cancer. TCRdb's copy holds only in-frame clones and misses some; the assay was immunoSEQ multiplex PCR. The top ten clones hold about 6% of a sample with some 84,000 clones, 87% of them seen once. The sequencing here drew on PBMCs, taken around atezolizumab (anti-PD-L1) treatment. The source is a woman in her 70s with urothelial cancer. The CDR3 runs from the conserved cysteine through the conserved F or W. A D gene is named only where the DNA matches it firmly. Size tells how often a clone was seen (once, few, many) or the class of an expanded clone, and some rows leave it out.

D gene: TRBD1
J gene: TRBJ2-7
V gene: TRBV6-5
clone size: .
CDR3 DNA: TGTGCCAGCAGAACGGGACAGGGGGTCGAGCAGTACTTC
CDR3 protein: CASRTGQGVEQYF

D gene: .
J gene: TRBJ2-3
V gene: TRBV10-2
clone size: .
CDR3 DNA: TGCGCCTCCGGGGCAGGGAGGTCAGATACGCAGTATTTT
CDR3 protein: CASGAGRSDTQYF

D gene: TRBD2
J gene: TRBJ2-1
V gene: TRBV5-1
clone size: .
CDR3 DNA: TGCGCCAGCAGGTTGGGAGGGTCTCAGAATGAGCAGTTCTTC
CDR3 protein: CASRLGGSQNEQFF

D gene: .
J gene: TRBJ2-5
V gene: TRBV10-3
clone size: .
CDR3 DNA: TGTGCCACCGGTACAAGGGGGTACCGGGAGACCCAGTACTTC
CDR3 protein: CATGTRGYRETQYF

D gene: TRBD1
J gene: TRBJ2-4
V gene: TRBV5-6
clone size: .
CDR3 DNA: TGTGCCAGCAGCTTGGCTGGCAGGGGGACCGCCAAAAACATTCAGTACTTC
CDR3 protein: CASSLAGRGTAKNIQYF

D gene: .
J gene: TRBJ2-5
V gene: TRBV6-8
clone size: .
CDR3 DNA: TGTGCCAGCAGTTACGCGGGGAAAGAGACCCAGTACTTC
CDR3 protein: CASSYAGKETQYF

D gene: TRBD1
J gene: TRBJ1-1
V gene: TRBV29-1
clone size: .
CDR3 DNA: TGCAGCGTCCTGCAACAGGGGGGGAACACTGAAGCTTTCTTT
CDR3 protein: CSVLQQGGNTEAFF

D gene: .
J gene: TRBJ1-1
V gene: TRBV2
clone size: .
CDR3 DNA: TGTGCCAGCAAGGGAGACTTTAACACTGAAGCTTTCTTT
CDR3 protein: CASKGDFNTEAFF

D gene: TRBD1
J gene: TRBJ2-3
V gene: TRBV15
clone size: .
CDR3 DNA: TGTGCCACCAGAGAGGGGGCCACAGATACGCAGTATTTT
CDR3 protein: CATREGATDTQYF

D gene: TRBD1
J gene: TRBJ1-2
V gene: TRBV10-3
clone size: .
CDR3 DNA: TGTGCCATCAGTGTCGGGACAGGGGGGGTCTCTAAGGGCTACACCTTC
CDR3 protein: CAISVGTGGVSKGYTF

D gene: .
J gene: TRBJ2-7
V gene: TRBV5-1
clone size: .
CDR3 DNA: TGCGCCAGCAGCTTGACAGGAGCCGGGGAGCAGTACTTC
CDR3 protein: CASSLTGAGEQYF

D gene: TRBD2
J gene: TRBJ2-3
V gene: TRBV30
clone size: .
CDR3 DNA: TGTGCCTGGAGTGTACAAGGTAGCGGGAGAATCCCAGATACGCAGTATTTT
CDR3 protein: CAWSVQGSGRIPDTQYF

D gene: .
J gene: TRBJ2-7
V gene: TRBV19
clone size: .
CDR3 DNA: TGTGCCAGTAGTATATATCCTAGCCTCAACGAGCAGTACTTC
CDR3 protein: CASSIYPSLNEQYF

D gene: .
J gene: TRBJ1-1
V gene: TRBV5-1
clone size: .
CDR3 DNA: TGCGCCAGCAGCTTGGGACAGGCCACTGAAGCTTTCTTT
CDR3 protein: CASSLGQATEAFF

D gene: .
J gene: TRBJ1-2
V gene: TRBV29-1
clone size: .
CDR3 DNA: TGCAGCGTTGAAGGACAGGTTAACTATGGCTACACCTTC
CDR3 protein: CSVEGQVNYGYTF

D gene: .
J gene: TRBJ2-7
V gene: TRBV5-8
clone size: .
CDR3 DNA: TGTGCCAGCAGCTTGGAACAAGCCCGGAGGGGCGAGCAGTACTTC
CDR3 protein: CASSLEQARRGEQYF

D gene: .
J gene: TRBJ2-1
V gene: TRBV2
clone size: .
CDR3 DNA: TGTGCCAGCACTCTTAGCTCCTACAATGAGCAGTTCTTC
CDR3 protein: CASTLSSYNEQFF

D gene: .
J gene: TRBJ2-2
V gene: TRBV2
clone size: .
CDR3 DNA: TGTGCCAGCAGTGCGGGACTTCAGTCGGCCGGGGAGCTGTTTTTT
CDR3 protein: CASSAGLQSAGELFF

D gene: TRBD2
J gene: TRBJ2-7
V gene: TRBV30
clone size: .
CDR3 DNA: TGTGCCTGGAGGGGACTAGCGGCATACGAGCAGTACTTC
CDR3 protein: CAWRGLAAYEQYF

D gene: .
J gene: TRBJ1-6
V gene: TRBV5-1
clone size: .
CDR3 DNA: TGCGCCAGCAGCTTGGTTGGGGGGGCCCCGAATTCACCCCTCCACTTT
CDR3 protein: CASSLVGGAPNSPLHF

D gene: TRBD2
J gene: TRBJ2-1
V gene: TRBV4-2
clone size: .
CDR3 DNA: TGTGCCAGCAGCCAAACCAGCGGGGAGAGCTCCTACAATGAGCAGTTCTTC
CDR3 protein: CASSQTSGESSYNEQFF

D gene: .
J gene: TRBJ2-5
V gene: TRBV5-6
clone size: .
CDR3 DNA: TGTGCCAGCACCCTCCAGGGTGCCCAGTACTTC
CDR3 protein: CASTLQGAQYF

D gene: .
J gene: TRBJ1-1
V gene: TRBV30
clone size: .
CDR3 DNA: TGTGCCTGGGGCAGGGGCCCCGACACTGAAGCTTTCTTT
CDR3 protein: CAWGRGPDTEAFF

D gene: TRBD2
J gene: TRBJ2-2
V gene: TRBV9
clone size: many
CDR3 DNA: TGTGCCAGCAGCCCTCGGACTAGCGGTGGCGGGGAGCTGTTTTTT
CDR3 protein: CASSPRTSGGGELFF

D gene: .
J gene: TRBJ2-3
V gene: TRBV10-1
clone size: once
CDR3 DNA: TGCGCCAGCAGGGCAGGTTCGGATCATACGCAGTATTTT
CDR3 protein: CASRAGSDHTQYF

D gene: .
J gene: TRBJ2-7
V gene: TRBV7-9
clone size: .
CDR3 DNA: TGTGCCAGCACCCCCCGGGACAAAGTCTACGAGCAGTACTTC
CDR3 protein: CASTPRDKVYEQYF

D gene: TRBD2
J gene: TRBJ2-1
V gene: TRBV5-5
clone size: .
CDR3 DNA: TGTGCCAGCAGCGACCCCGGGACTAGCGGGAGAAATGGTGAGCAGTTCTTC
CDR3 protein: CASSDPGTSGRNGEQFF

D gene: TRBD2
J gene: TRBJ2-1
V gene: TRBV19
clone size: once
CDR3 DNA: TGTGCCAGTAGGAAGTCAACTAGCGGGAGAAACAATGAGCAGTTCTTC
CDR3 protein: CASRKSTSGRNNEQFF

D gene: TRBD1
J gene: TRBJ2-7
V gene: TRBV28
clone size: .
CDR3 DNA: TGTGCCAGCTGGGACAGGGGTCGAGGCGAGCAGTACTTC
CDR3 protein: CASWDRGRGEQYF

D gene: TRBD2
J gene: TRBJ2-7
V gene: TRBV30
clone size: .
CDR3 DNA: TGTGCCTGGATGACTAGCGGGAGCTCCTACGAGCAGTACTTC
CDR3 protein: CAWMTSGSSYEQYF

D gene: TRBD1
J gene: TRBJ1-1
V gene: TRBV19
clone size: once
CDR3 DNA: TGTGCCAGTAGTATTACAGGGGGAATGAACACTGAAGCTTTCTTT
CDR3 protein: CASSITGGMNTEAFF

D gene: TRBD1
J gene: TRBJ2-7
V gene: TRBV5-1
clone size: .
CDR3 DNA: TGCGCCAGCAGCTTGGCCATTGGACAGGGGACCTACGAGCAGTACTTC
CDR3 protein: CASSLAIGQGTYEQYF

D gene: .
J gene: TRBJ2-7
V gene: TRBV10-2
clone size: .
CDR3 DNA: TGCGCCAGCAGTGCGTGTGAGCATTGCGAGCAGTACTTC
CDR3 protein: CASSACEHCEQYF

D gene: TRBD1
J gene: TRBJ2-7
V gene: TRBV6-1
clone size: .
CDR3 DNA: TGTGCCAGCACCCTCCGGGACAGGGGGCGGAGTGAGCAGTACTTC
CDR3 protein: CASTLRDRGRSEQYF

D gene: .
J gene: TRBJ1-5
V gene: TRBV5-1
clone size: .
CDR3 DNA: TGCGCCAGCAGCCCCACAGGGCTCAATCAGCCCCAGCATTTT
CDR3 protein: CASSPTGLNQPQHF

D gene: TRBD1
J gene: TRBJ1-6
V gene: TRBV27
clone size: .
CDR3 DNA: TGTGCCAGCAGTTTATTAAGGGACAGGGGGAGTATAGGGTATAATTCACCCCTCCACTTT
CDR3 protein: CASSLLRDRGSIGYNSPLHF

D gene: TRBD1
J gene: TRBJ1-2
V gene: TRBV7-2
clone size: .
CDR3 DNA: TGTGCCAGCAGCCGAATCTTACAGTACAGGGGCGATAGCTACACCTTC
CDR3 protein: CASSRILQYRGDSYTF

D gene: TRBD1
J gene: TRBJ2-7
V gene: TRBV10-1
clone size: .
CDR3 DNA: TGCGCCAGCAGTCCATCGGACAGGTGGCCCTACGAGCAGTACTTC
CDR3 protein: CASSPSDRWPYEQYF

D gene: TRBD1
J gene: TRBJ2-2
V gene: TRBV29-1
clone size: once
CDR3 DNA: TGCAGCGGTGGGACAGCGAACACCGGGGAGCTGTTTTTT
CDR3 protein: CSGGTANTGELFF

D gene: .
J gene: TRBJ2-3
V gene: TRBV21-1
clone size: .
CDR3 DNA: TGTGCCAGCAGCAAAGAGGGCGAACTAGCGGGAGTCACAGATACGCAGTATTTT
CDR3 protein: CASSKEGELAGVTDTQYF

D gene: TRBD1
J gene: TRBJ2-7
V gene: TRBV5-1
clone size: .
CDR3 DNA: TGCGCCAGCAGCCGCGGGACAGGGAAATACGAGCAGTACTTC
CDR3 protein: CASSRGTGKYEQYF

D gene: TRBD1
J gene: TRBJ2-7
V gene: TRBV28
clone size: .
CDR3 DNA: TGTGCCAGCAGTTTTCGGGACAGGGGGCTAGCGGCAAGCGAGCAGTACTTC
CDR3 protein: CASSFRDRGLAASEQYF

D gene: TRBD1
J gene: TRBJ2-3
V gene: TRBV20-1
clone size: .
CDR3 DNA: TGCAGTGCGACAGGGCTAGATACGCAGTATTTT
CDR3 protein: CSATGLDTQYF

D gene: TRBD1
J gene: TRBJ1-6
V gene: TRBV7-9
clone size: .
CDR3 DNA: TGTGCCAGCAGCTCCGGACAGGGAAATTCACCCCTCCACTTT
CDR3 protein: CASSSGQGNSPLHF

D gene: TRBD1
J gene: TRBJ1-5
V gene: TRBV6-1
clone size: .
CDR3 DNA: TGTGCCAGCAGTGACCGACGGGGGACAGGGTCCGGCAATCAGCCCCAGCATTTT
CDR3 protein: CASSDRRGTGSGNQPQHF

D gene: TRBD2
J gene: TRBJ2-1
V gene: TRBV13
clone size: once
CDR3 DNA: TGTGCCAGCAGCATTCAACGGGGGGGATTCTCCTACAATGAGCAGTTCTTC
CDR3 protein: CASSIQRGGFSYNEQFF

D gene: TRBD1
J gene: TRBJ1-1
V gene: TRBV28
clone size: .
CDR3 DNA: TGTGCCAGCAGTTCCCTCACAGGGGAAACTGAAGCTTTCTTT
CDR3 protein: CASSSLTGETEAFF

D gene: TRBD2
J gene: TRBJ2-3
V gene: TRBV10-3
clone size: .
CDR3 DNA: TGTGCCATCACTAGCGGGAGCACAGATACGCAGTATTTT
CDR3 protein: CAITSGSTDTQYF

D gene: .
J gene: TRBJ1-2
V gene: TRBV13
clone size: .
CDR3 DNA: TGTGCCAGCAGATCCATAGGGGAGGACTATGGCTACACCTTC
CDR3 protein: CASRSIGEDYGYTF

D gene: .
J gene: TRBJ2-7
V gene: TRBV25-1
clone size: .
CDR3 DNA: TGTGCCAGCAGCCTGTCAGTATACGAGCAGTACTTC
CDR3 protein: CASSLSVYEQYF

D gene: .
J gene: TRBJ2-3
V gene: TRBV27
clone size: .
CDR3 DNA: TGTGCCAGCAGTTTATTTAGCGGTAGCACAGATACGCAGTATTTT
CDR3 protein: CASSLFSGSTDTQYF

D gene: .
J gene: TRBJ1-2
V gene: TRBV6-1
clone size: .
CDR3 DNA: TGTGCCAGCAGTGAAATTGGACTGAACACTAACTATGGCTACACCTTC
CDR3 protein: CASSEIGLNTNYGYTF

D gene: .
J gene: TRBJ1-1
V gene: TRBV2
clone size: .
CDR3 DNA: TGTGCCAGCAGCGTGACAGGGAACACTGAAGCTTTCTTT
CDR3 protein: CASSVTGNTEAFF

D gene: TRBD1
J gene: TRBJ2-3
V gene: TRBV6-4
clone size: once
CDR3 DNA: TGTGCCAGCAGCTTAGGACAGGGACCAGATACGCAGTATTTT
CDR3 protein: CASSLGQGPDTQYF

D gene: .
J gene: TRBJ2-5
V gene: TRBV30
clone size: .
CDR3 DNA: TGTGCCTGGAGGGGGGGTAGGGGGCACGGGGAGACCCAGTACTTC
CDR3 protein: CAWRGGRGHGETQYF

D gene: TRBD2
J gene: TRBJ2-7
V gene: TRBV5-4
clone size: .
CDR3 DNA: TGTGCCAGCAGCTCGGGAGGGCCGGGACTAGCCTACGAGCAGTACTTC
CDR3 protein: CASSSGGPGLAYEQYF